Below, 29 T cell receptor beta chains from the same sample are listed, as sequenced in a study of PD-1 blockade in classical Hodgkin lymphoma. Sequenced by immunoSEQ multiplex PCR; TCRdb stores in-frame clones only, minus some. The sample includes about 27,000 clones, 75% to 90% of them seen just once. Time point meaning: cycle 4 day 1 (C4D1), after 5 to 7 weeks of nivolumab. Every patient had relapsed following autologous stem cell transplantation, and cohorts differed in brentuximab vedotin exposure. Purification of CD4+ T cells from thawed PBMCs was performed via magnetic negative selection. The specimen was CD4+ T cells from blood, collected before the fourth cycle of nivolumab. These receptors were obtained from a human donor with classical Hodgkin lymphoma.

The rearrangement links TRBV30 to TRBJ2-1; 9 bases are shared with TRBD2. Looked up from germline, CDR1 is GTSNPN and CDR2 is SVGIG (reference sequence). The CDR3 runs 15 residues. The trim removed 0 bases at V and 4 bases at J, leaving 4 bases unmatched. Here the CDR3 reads CAWSVLAGGYNEQFF. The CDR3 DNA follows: TGTGCCTGGAGTGTGCTGGCGGGAGGGTACAATGAGCAGTTCTTC.

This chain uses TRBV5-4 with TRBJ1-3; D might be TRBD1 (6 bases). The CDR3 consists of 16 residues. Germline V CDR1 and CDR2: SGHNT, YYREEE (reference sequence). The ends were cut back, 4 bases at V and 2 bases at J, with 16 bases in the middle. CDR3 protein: CASSADQGITGNTIYF. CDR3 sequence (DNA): TGTGCCAGCAGCGCGGACCAGGGGATTACTGGAAACACCATATATTTT.

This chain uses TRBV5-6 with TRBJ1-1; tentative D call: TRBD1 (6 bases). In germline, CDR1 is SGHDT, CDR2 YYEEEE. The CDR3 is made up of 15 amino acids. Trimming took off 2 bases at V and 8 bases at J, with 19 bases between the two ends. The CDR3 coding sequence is TGTGCCAGCAGCTTTAGGAGGGGGTTCTCCGGAGAAGCTTTCTTT. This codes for CASSFRRGFSGEAFF.

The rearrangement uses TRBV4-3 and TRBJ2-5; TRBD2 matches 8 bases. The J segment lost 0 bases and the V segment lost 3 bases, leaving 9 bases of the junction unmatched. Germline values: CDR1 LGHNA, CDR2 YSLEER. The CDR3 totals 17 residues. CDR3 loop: CASSQAAGGSYQETQYF. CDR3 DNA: TGCGCCAGCAGCCAGGCTGCGGGAGGATCGTACCAAGAGACCCAGTACTTC.

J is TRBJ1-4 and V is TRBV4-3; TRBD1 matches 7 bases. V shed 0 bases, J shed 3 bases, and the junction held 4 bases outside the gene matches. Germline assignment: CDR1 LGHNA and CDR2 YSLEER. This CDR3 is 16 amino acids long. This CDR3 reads CASSQDHRGSNEKLFF. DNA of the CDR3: TGCGCCAGCAGCCAAGATCACAGGGGCTCTAATGAAAAACTGTTTTTT.

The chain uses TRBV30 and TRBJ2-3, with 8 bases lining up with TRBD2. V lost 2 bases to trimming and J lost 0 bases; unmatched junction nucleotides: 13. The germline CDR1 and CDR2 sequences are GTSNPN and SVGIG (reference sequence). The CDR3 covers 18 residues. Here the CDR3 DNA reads TGTGCCTGGAGTTTTATGCTCGGGAGGGCATCCAGCACAGATACGCAGTATTTT. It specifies CAWSFMLGRASSTDTQYF. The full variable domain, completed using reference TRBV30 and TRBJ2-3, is SQTIHQWPATLVQPVGSPLSLECTVEGTSNPNLYWYRQAAGRGLQLLFYSVGIGQISSEVPQNLSASRPQDRQFILSSKKLLLSDSGFYLCAWSFMLGRASSTDTQYFGPGTRLTVL.

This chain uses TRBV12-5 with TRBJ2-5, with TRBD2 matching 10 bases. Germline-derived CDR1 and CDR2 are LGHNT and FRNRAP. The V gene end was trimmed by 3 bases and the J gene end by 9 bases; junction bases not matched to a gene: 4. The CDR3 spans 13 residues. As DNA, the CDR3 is TGTGCTAGTGGTTTCGGACTAGCGGAGCCCCAGTACTTC. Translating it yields CASGFGLAEPQYF.

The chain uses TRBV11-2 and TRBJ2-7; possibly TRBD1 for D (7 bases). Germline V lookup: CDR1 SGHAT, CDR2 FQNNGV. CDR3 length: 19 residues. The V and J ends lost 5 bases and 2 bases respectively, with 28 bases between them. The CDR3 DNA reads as TGTGCCAGCAGCCCGCTTAATAGGGGGCGGGTAGCGGATACCTACGAGCAGTACTTC. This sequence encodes CASSPLNRGRVADTYEQYF. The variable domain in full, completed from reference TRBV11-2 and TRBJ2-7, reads EAGVAQSPRYKIIEKRQSVAFWCNPISGHATLYWYQQILGQGPKLLIQFQNNGVVDDSQLPKDRFSAERLKGVDSTLKIQPAKLEDSAVYLCASSPLNRGRVADTYEQYFGPGTRLTVT.

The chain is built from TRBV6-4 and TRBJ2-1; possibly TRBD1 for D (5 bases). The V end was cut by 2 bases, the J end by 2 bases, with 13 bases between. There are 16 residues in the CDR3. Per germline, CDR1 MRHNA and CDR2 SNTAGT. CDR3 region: CASSDDSKVTYNEQFF. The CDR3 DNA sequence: TGTGCCAGCAGTGACGACAGTAAGGTCACCTACAATGAGCAGTTCTTC.

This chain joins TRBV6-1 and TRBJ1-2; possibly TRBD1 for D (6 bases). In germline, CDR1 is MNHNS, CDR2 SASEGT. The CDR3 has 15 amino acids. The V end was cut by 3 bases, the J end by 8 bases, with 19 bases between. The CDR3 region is CASSDRDTATEGYTF. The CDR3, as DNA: TGTGCCAGCAGTGACCGGGACACCGCAACGGAGGGCTACACCTTC.

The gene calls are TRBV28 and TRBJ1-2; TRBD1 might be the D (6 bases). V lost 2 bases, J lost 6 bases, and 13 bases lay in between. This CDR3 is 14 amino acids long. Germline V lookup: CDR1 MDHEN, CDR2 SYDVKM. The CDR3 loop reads CASSLTQGSHGYTF. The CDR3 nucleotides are TGTGCCAGCAGTTTAACCCAGGGGAGCCATGGCTACACCTTC.

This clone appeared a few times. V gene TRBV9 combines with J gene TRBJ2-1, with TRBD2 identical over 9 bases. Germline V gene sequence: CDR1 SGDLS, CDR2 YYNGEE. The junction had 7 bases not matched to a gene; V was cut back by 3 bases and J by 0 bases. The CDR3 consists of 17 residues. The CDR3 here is CASSALAGVNSYNEQFF. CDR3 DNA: TGTGCCAGCAGCGCATTAGCGGGAGTAAACTCCTACAATGAGCAGTTCTTC.

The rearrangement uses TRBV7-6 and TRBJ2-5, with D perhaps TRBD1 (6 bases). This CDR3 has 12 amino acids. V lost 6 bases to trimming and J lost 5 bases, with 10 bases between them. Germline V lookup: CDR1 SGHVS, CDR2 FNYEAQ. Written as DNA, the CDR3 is TGTGCCAGCAGTATTAGGGGGGAGACCCAGTACTTC. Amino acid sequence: CASSIRGETQYF.

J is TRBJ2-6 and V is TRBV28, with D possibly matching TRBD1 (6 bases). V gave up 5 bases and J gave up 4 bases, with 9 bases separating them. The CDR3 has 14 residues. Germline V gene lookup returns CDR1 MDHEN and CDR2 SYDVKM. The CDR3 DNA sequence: TGTGCCAGCAGTACAGGGACCGGGGCCAACGTCCTGACTTTC. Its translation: CASSTGTGANVLTF.

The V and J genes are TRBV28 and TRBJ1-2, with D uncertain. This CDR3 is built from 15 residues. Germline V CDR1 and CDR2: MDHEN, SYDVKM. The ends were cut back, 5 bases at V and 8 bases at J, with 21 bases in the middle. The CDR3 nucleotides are TGTGCCAGCAGTCCCCCTCTCCTACTATTAAGCGGCTACACCTTC. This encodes CASSPPLLLLSGYTF.

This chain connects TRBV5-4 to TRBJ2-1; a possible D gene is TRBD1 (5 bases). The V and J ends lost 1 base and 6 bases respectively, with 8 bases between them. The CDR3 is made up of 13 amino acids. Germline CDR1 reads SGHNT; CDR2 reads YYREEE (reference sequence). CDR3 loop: CASSLRQSNEQFF. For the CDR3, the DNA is TGTGCCAGCAGCTTGAGACAGTCCAATGAGCAGTTCTTC.

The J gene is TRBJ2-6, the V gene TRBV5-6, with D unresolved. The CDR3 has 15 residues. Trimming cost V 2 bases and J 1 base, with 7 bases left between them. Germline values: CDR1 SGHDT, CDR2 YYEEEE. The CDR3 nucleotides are TGTGCCAGCAGCTTCTCCAGGTCTGGGGCCAACGTCCTGACTTTC. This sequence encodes CASSFSRSGANVLTF. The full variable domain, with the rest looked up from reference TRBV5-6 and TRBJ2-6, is DAGVTQSPTHLIKTRGQQVTLRCSPKSGHDTVSWYQQALGQGPQFIFQYYEEEERQRGNFPDRFSGHQFPNYSSELNVNALLLGDSALYLCASSFSRSGANVLTFGAGSRLTVL.

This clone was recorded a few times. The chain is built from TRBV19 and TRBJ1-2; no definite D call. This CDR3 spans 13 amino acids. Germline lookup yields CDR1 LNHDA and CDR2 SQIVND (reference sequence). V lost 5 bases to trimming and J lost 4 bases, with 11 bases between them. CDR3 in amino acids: CASSEDYLYGYTF. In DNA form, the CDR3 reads TGTGCCAGTAGTGAAGACTACCTCTATGGCTACACCTTC.

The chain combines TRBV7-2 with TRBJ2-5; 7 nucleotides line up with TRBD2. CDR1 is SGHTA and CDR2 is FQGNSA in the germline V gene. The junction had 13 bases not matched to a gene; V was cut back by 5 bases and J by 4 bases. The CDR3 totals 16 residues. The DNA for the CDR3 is TGTGCCAGCAGCACCCGAGCGGGACGGGGTCTAGAGACCCAGTACTTC. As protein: CASSTRAGRGLETQYF.

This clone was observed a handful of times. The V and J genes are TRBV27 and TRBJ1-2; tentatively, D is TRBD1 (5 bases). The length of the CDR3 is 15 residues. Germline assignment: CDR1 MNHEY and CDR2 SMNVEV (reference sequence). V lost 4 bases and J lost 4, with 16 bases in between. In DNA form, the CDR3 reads TGTGCCAGCAGTTCCCCGACTGACAGCACCTATGGCTACACCTTC. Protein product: CASSSPTDSTYGYTF.

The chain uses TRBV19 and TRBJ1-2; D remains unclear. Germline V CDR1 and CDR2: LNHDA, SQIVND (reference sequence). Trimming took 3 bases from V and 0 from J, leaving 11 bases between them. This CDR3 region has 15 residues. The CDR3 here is CASSIKMTTNYGYTF. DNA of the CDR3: TGTGCCAGTAGTATCAAGATGACTACTAACTATGGCTACACCTTC.

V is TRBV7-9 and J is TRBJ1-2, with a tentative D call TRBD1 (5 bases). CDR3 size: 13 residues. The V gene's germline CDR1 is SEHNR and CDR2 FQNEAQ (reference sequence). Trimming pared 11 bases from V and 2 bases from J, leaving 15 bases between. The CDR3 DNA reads TGTGCCGCCAGCGCAGCAGGGAACTATGGCTACACCTTC. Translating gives CAASAAGNYGYTF.

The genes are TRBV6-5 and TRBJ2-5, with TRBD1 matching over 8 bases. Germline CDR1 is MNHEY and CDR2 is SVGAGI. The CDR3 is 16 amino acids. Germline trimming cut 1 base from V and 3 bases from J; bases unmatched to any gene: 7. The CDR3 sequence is CASSYYPPGGKETQYF. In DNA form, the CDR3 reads TGTGCCAGCAGTTACTACCCCCCAGGGGGCAAAGAGACCCAGTACTTC.

The CDR3 loop is CASNSGGGLTFIQYF. The CDR3 DNA follows: TGTGCCAGCAACTCGGGGGGAGGGCTCACTTTCATTCAGTACTTC. The chain is built from TRBV28 and TRBJ2-4; 7 nucleotides match TRBD2. V trimming: 7 bases; J trimming: 9 bases; junction bases outside the gene matches: 15. Germline CDR1 reads MDHEN; CDR2 reads SYDVKM. The CDR3 covers 15 residues.

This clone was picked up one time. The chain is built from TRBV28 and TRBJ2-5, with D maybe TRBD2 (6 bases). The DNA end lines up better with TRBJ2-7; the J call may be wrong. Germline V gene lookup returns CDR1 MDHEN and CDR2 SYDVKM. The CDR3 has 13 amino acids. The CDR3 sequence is CASNKPGAYEQYF. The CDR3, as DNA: TGTGCCAGCAACAAACCGGGAGCCTACGAGCAGTACTTC.

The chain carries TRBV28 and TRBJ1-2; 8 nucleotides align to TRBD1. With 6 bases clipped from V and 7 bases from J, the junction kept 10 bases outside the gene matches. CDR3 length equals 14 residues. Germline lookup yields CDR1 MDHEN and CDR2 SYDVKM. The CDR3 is CASRLGQGGGGYTF. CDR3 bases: TGTGCCAGCAGGCTTGGACAGGGTGGAGGTGGCTACACCTTC.

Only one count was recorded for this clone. This CDR3 is CASSPGQGPPYEQYF. For the CDR3, the DNA is TGCGCCAGCAGCCCGGGACAGGGGCCACCCTACGAGCAGTACTTC. The chain links TRBV5-1 to TRBJ2-7, with 10 nucleotides matching TRBD1. Trimming removed 4 bases from V and 2 bases from J; junction bases left unmatched: 6. The CDR3 has 15 residues. Per germline, CDR1 SGHRS and CDR2 YFSETQ.

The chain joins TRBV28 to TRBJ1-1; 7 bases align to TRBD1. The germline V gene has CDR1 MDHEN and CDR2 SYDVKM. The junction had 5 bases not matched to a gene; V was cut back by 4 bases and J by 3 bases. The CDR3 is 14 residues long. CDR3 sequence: CASSSGGGHTEAFF. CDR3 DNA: TGTGCCAGCAGTTCAGGGGGTGGGCACACTGAAGCTTTCTTT.

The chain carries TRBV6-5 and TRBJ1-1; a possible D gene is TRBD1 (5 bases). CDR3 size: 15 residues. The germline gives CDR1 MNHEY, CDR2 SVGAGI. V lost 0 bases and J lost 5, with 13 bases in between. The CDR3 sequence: CASSYSGALRTEAFF. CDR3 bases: TGTGCCAGCAGTTACTCCGGGGCACTTCGGACTGAAGCTTTCTTT.